This note documents a single T cell receptor beta chain sequence. Its antigen is as yet unknown. The data were taken from a study of CD8+CD57+ T cells in acquired aplastic anemia. Study-level findings and limits: Overlap between patients and controls comprised some 31 CD8+ CDR3 sequences.

Germline V CDR1 and CDR2: MNHEY, SMNVEV (reference sequence). CDR3 size: 15 residues. V lost 8 bases, J lost 9 bases, and 12 bases stayed unmatched. It was genomic DNA that served as the template for profiling TCR beta VDJ and CDR3. TCRdb independently ran MiXCR on the reads; one entry per CDR3 protein. The sample lists around 180,000 distinct CDR3 sequences; roughly 63% were seen once. Sequences were obtained from sorted CD4+, CD8+, or CD8+CD57+ T cells (not recorded which) from PBMCs. This sequence originates from a human donor in good health. The chain has TRBV27 and TRBJ2-1, with TRBD2 matching over 11 bases. Written as DNA, the CDR3 is TGTGCCAGCTTCCTTCTAGCGGGAGGCGCCGGTGAGCAGTTCTTC. Its protein is CASFLLAGGAGEQFF.